This TCR beta chain was recorded in a study of a mutant IDH1 vaccine in newly diagnosed glioma. Documented time point: baseline, week 1 (first vaccination visit). Treatment noted: pre-vaccination baseline after standard-of-care therapy. The V gene's germline CDR1 is SGHRS and CDR2 YFSETQ. V was pared by 2 bases and J by 4 bases, with 15 bases between. CDR3 size: 16 residues. Profiling relied on immunoSEQ multiplex PCR, and the TCRdb table lists in-frame clones only, not all of them. The repertoire holds 15,000 to 20,000 clones, with 95% as singletons. The source material was peripheral blood mononuclear cells (PBMCs), sampled from a glioma patient treated with radiotherapy, temozolomide or both. The gene calls are TRBV5-1 and TRBJ2-2, with D possibly being TRBD2 (5 bases). The clonotype comes from a woman aged 18-29 years with glioma. Some clones in this sample may be carry-over from other donors' samples. CDR3 sequence (DNA): TGCGCCAGCAGCTTAAGGACTGAGAAACCCACCGGGGAGCTGTTTTTT. Its translation: CASSLRTEKPTGELFF.